Listed below are T cell receptor beta chains from one sample, sequenced in a study of OX40 agonist ivuxolimab in advanced cancers. The protocol was immunoSEQ multiplex PCR, while the TCRdb copy is restricted to in-frame clones and leaves out a portion. The sample has 76,000 or so clones, 70% to 90% seen once. Source: CD4+ or CD8+ T cells sorted from blood, taken in a trial of the OX40 agonist ivuxolimab. The receptors were gathered from an adult with an advanced solid tumor such as melanoma, head and neck, liver or kidney cancer. Both conserved end residues are part of each CDR3. The D gene is left open where the match is weak. Some rows have no size entry. The others give once, few or many, or a class for an expanded clone.

d_call clone_size j_call v_call cdr3_aa cdr3_nt
TRBD1 once TRBJ1-3 TRBV5-4 CASSLPGQGNTIYF TGTGCCAGCAGCCTACCGGGACAGGGAAACACCATATATTTT
- - TRBJ2-3 TRBV25-1 CASSEFGTADTQYF TGTGCCAGCAGTGAATTTGGGACGGCAGATACGCAGTATTTT
TRBD1 - TRBJ2-1 TRBV5-1 CASSASGTGGIEQFF TGCGCCAGCAGCGCTTCCGGGACAGGGGGTATTGAGCAGTTCTTC
- - TRBJ2-3 TRBV4-3 CASSQEGQNTDTQYF TGCGCCAGCAGCCAAGAGGGGCAGAACACAGATACGCAGTATTTT
TRBD1 - TRBJ2-5 TRBV7-9 CASTLTGGAQETQYF TGTGCCAGCACCTTGACAGGGGGCGCCCAAGAGACCCAGTACTTC
TRBD1 - TRBJ2-7 TRBV7-8 CASSLADRVSYEQYF TGTGCCAGCAGCTTAGCCGACAGGGTTTCCTACGAGCAGTACTTC
- - TRBJ2-3 TRBV6-1 CASSGRETDTQYF TGTGCCAGCAGTGGCAGGGAAACAGATACGCAGTATTTT
TRBD1 - TRBJ1-1 TRBV5-1 CASSWGQGAADTEAFF TGCGCCAGCAGCTGGGGACAGGGGGCAGCGGACACTGAAGCTTTCTTT
- - TRBJ2-7 TRBV5-1 CASSWPPRPGISYEQYF TGCGCCAGCAGCTGGCCCCCTCGGCCAGGGATCTCCTACGAGCAGTACTTC
- - TRBJ2-7 TRBV6-6 CASSYSNSGSYEQYF TGTGCCAGCAGTTACTCGAATAGCGGTTCCTACGAGCAGTACTTC
- - TRBJ2-4 TRBV30 CAWSVRQRLAKNIQYF TGTGCCTGGAGTGTACGACAGCGGCTAGCCAAAAACATTCAGTACTTC
- few TRBJ2-3 TRBV9 CASSAGPHTDTQYF TGTGCCAGCAGCGCCGGACCCCACACAGATACGCAGTATTTT
- - TRBJ2-7 TRBV5-1 CASSLGAGVDEQYF TGCGCCAGCAGCTTGGGGGCAGGCGTAGACGAGCAGTACTTC
- - TRBJ2-5 TRBV6-1 CARPGQKAREQYF TGTGCCAGACCGGGACAAAAGGCAAGGGAGCAGTACTTC
- - TRBJ2-2 TRBV2 CASSGGHPNTGELFF TGTGCCAGCAGTGGCGGCCATCCGAACACCGGGGAGCTGTTTTTT
TRBD1 - TRBJ2-2 TRBV7-2 CASSLDRAVTGELFF TGTGCCAGCAGCTTGGACAGGGCCGTCACCGGGGAGCTGTTTTTT
- - TRBJ1-3 TRBV7-2 CASSTMDVYSGNTIYF TGTGCCAGCAGCACGATGGACGTTTACTCGGGAAACACCATATATTTT
- - TRBJ1-3 TRBV7-2 CASSSSTGNSGNTIYF TGTGCCAGCAGCTCTTCGACAGGAAACTCTGGAAACACCATATATTTT
TRBD2 - TRBJ2-7 TRBV28 CASRRTGTSGFYEQYF TGTGCCAGCAGACGAACTGGGACTAGCGGGTTCTACGAGCAGTACTTC
TRBD1 - TRBJ2-2 TRBV5-5 CASSSGTGVTGELFF TGTGCCAGCAGCTCCGGGACAGGGGTGACCGGGGAGCTGTTTTTT
- - TRBJ1-2 TRBV6-6 CASIPDPNYGYTF TGTGCCAGCATCCCGGACCCGAACTATGGCTACACCTTC
- - TRBJ2-1 TRBV6-1 CASSAPGAYNEQFF TGTGCCAGCAGTGCACCTGGGGCCTACAATGAGCAGTTCTTC